This T cell receptor (beta chain) appears in the sequencing data of a study of T cells in Graves' hyperthyroidism and ophthalmopathy. This clonotype was picked up many times. Its matching antigen is unknown. Whole-study findings and limits: With a median lead of 6.5 months before onset, the model predicted ophthalmopathy.

The TCR beta CDR3 regions underwent amplification using RNA transcripts as the source. The HTBI primer set served for first-round RT-PCR of the TCR CDR3. TCRdb reprocessed the multiplex PCR reads with MiXCR, giving one entry per CDR3 protein. The sample yields 270,000 or so distinct CDR3 sequences, 25% to 30% seen once. The hyperthyroidism was newly diagnosed and had lasted under 2 months; the patients were aged 18 to 65. Researchers barred patients who had uncontrolled infection, other autoimmune disease, pregnancy or lactation. The germline gives CDR1 DFQATT, CDR2 SNEGSKA (reference sequence). The V and J ends lost 5 bases and 2 bases, in that order; junction bases with no gene match: 10. This CDR3 spans 18 amino acids.

Sequences were obtained from blood. The V and J genes are TRBV20-1 and TRBJ2-6, with TRBD1 matching 12 bases. This TCR derives from a man aged 40-49 years with Graves' hyperthyroidism that later progressed to Graves' ophthalmopathy. The chain's CDR3 is CSALDPGQGAPGANVLTF. CDR3 bases: TGCAGTGCTCTAGATCCGGGACAGGGGGCTCCTGGGGCCAACGTCCTGACTTTC.